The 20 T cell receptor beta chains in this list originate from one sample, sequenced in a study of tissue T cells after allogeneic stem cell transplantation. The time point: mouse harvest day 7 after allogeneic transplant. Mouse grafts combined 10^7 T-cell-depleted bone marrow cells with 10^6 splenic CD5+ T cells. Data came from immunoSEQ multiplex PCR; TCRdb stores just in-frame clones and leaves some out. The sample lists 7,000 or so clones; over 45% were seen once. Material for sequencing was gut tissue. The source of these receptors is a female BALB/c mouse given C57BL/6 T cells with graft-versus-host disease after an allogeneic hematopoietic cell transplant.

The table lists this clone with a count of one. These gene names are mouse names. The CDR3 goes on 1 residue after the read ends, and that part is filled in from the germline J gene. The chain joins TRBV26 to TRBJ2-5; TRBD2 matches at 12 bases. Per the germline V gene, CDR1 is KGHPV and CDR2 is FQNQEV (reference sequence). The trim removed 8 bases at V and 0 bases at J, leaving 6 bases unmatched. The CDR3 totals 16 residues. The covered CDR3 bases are TGTGCCAGCCCCCGGGACTGGGGGGCAAACCAAGACACCCAGTAC. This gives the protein CASPRDWGANQDTQY. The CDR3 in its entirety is CASPRDWGANQDTQYF. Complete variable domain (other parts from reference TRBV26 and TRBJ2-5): NSKVIQTPRYLVKGQGQKAKMRCIPEKGHPVVFWYQQNKNNEFKFLINFQNQEVLQQIDMTEKRFSAECPSNSPCSLEIQSSEAGDSALYLCASPRDWGANQDTQYFGPGTRLLVL.

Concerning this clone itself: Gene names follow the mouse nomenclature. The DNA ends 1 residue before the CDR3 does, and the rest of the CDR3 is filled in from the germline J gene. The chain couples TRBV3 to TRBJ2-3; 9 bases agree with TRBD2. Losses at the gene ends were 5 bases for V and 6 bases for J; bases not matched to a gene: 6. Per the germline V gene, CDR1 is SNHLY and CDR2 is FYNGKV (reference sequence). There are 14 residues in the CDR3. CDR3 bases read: TGTGCCAGCAGCCCCCCGGGACTGGGCGAAACGCTGTAT. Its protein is CASSPPGLGETLY. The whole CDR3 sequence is CASSPPGLGETLYF.

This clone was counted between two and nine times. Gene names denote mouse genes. The CDR3 bases that were read are TGTGCAAGCAGCTTAGAGGGACACCCCTATGCTGAGCAGTTC. This gives the protein CASSLEGHPYAEQF. The entire CDR3 protein is CASSLEGHPYAEQFF. V usage is TRBV16 and J usage is TRBJ2-1; the D gene is possibly TRBD1 (6 bases). The CDR3 is cut off 1 residue early in the read; its end comes from the germline J gene. Germline CDR1 and CDR2: SGHSA and FRNQAP. Trimming pared 0 bases from V and 3 bases from J, leaving 9 bases between. This CDR3 has 15 amino acids.

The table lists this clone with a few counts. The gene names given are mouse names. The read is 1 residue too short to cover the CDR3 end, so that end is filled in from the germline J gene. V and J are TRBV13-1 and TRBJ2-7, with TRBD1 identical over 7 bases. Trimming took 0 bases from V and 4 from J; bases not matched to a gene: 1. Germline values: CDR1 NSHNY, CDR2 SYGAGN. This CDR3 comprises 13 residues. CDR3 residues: CASSDGGQYEQYF. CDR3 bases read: TGTGCCAGCAGTGATGGGGGACAGTATGAACAGTAC.

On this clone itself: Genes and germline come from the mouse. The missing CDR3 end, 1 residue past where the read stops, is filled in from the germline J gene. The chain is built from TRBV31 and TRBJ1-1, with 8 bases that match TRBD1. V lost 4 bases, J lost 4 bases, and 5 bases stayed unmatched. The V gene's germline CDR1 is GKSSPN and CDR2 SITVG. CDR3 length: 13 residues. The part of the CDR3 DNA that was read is TGTGCCTGGACAGGGGGCGCAGTCACAGAAGTCTTC. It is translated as CAWTGGAVTEVF. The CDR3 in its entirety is CAWTGGAVTEVFF.

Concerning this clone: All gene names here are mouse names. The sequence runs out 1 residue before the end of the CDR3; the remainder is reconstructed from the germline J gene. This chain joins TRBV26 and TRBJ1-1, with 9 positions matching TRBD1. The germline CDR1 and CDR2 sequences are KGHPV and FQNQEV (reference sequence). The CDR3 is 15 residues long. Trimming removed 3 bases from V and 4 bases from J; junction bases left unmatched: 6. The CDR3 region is CASSLQGATGTEVFF. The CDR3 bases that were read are TGTGCCAGCAGTCTACAGGGGGCGACAGGCACAGAAGTCTTC. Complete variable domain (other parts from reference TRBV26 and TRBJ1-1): NSKVIQTPRYLVKGQGQKAKMRCIPEKGHPVVFWYQQNKNNEFKFLINFQNQEVLQQIDMTEKRFSAECPSNSPCSLEIQSSEAGDSALYLCASSLQGATGTEVFFGKGTRLTVV.

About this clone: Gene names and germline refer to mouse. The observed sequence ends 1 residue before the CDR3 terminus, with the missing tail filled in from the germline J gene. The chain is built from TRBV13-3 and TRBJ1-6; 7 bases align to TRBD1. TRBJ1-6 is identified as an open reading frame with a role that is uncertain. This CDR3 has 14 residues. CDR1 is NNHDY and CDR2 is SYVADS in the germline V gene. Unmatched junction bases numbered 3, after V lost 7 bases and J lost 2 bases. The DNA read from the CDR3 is TGTGCCAGCGAGGGACAGACCTATAATTCGCCCCTCTAC. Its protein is CASEGQTYNSPLY. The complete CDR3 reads CASEGQTYNSPLYF.

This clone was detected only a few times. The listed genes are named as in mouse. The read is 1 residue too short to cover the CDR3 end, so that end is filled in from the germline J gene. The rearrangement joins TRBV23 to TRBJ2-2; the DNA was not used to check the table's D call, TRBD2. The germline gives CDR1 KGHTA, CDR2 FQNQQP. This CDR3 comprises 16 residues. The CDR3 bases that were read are TGCTCCAGCAGTCTCCGGGACTGGGGGGCCACCGGGCAGCTCTAC. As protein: CSSSLRDWGATGQLY. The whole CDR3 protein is CSSSLRDWGATGQLYF.

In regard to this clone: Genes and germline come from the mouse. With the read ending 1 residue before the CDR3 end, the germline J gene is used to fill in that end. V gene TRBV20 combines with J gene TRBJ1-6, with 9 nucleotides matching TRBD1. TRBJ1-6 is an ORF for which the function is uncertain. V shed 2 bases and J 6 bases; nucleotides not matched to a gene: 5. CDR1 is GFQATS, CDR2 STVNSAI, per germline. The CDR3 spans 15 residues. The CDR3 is CGARSTGGPNSPLYF. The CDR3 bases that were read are TGTGGTGCTAGGTCTACAGGGGGCCCTAATTCGCCCCTCTAC.

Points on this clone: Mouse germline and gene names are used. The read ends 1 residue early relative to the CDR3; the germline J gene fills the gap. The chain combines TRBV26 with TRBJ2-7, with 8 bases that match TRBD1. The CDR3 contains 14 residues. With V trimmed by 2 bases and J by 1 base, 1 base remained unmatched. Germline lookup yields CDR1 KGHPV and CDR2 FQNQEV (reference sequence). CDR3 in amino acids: CASSLRTGSYEQYF. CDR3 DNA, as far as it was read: TGTGCCAGCAGTCTGCGGACAGGGTCCTATGAACAGTAC.

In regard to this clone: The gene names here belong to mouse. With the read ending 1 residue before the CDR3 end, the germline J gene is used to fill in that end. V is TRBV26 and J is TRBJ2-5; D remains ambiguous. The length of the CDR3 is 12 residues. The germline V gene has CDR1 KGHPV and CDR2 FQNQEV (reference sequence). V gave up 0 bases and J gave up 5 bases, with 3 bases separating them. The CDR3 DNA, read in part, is TGTGCCAGCAGTCTGTCCCGAGACACCCAGTAC. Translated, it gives CASSLSRDTQY. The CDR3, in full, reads CASSLSRDTQYF. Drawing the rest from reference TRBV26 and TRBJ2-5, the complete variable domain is NSKVIQTPRYLVKGQGQKAKMRCIPEKGHPVVFWYQQNKNNEFKFLINFQNQEVLQQIDMTEKRFSAECPSNSPCSLEIQSSEAGDSALYLCASSLSRDTQYFGPGTRLLVL.

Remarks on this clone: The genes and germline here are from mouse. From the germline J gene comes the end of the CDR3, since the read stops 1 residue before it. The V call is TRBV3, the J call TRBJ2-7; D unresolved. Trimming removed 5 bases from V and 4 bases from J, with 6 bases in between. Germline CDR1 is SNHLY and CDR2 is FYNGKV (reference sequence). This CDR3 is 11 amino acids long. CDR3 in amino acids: CASSPNYEQYF. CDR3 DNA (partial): TGTGCCAGCAGCCCTAATTATGAACAGTAC.

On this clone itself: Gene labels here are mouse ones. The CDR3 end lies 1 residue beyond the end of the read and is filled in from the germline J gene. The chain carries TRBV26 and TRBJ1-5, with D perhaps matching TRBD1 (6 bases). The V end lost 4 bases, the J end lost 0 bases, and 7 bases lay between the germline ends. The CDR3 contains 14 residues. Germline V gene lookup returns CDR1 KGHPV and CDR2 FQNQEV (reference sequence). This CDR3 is CASSRDNNNQAPLF. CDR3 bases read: TGTGCCAGCAGTCGGGACAATAACAACCAGGCTCCGCTT.

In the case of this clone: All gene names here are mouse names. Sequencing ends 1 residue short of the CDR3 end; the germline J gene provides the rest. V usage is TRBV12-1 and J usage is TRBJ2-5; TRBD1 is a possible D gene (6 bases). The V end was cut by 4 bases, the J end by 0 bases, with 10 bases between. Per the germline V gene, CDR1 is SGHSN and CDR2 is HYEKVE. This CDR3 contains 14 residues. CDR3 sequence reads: CASSRDINQDTQYF. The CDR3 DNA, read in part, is TGTGCCAGCTCCCGGGACATTAACCAAGACACCCAGTAC.

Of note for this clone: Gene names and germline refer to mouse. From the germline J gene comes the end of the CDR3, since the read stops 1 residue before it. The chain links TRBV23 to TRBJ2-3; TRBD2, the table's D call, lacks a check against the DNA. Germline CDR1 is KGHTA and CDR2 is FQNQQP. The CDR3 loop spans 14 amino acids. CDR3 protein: CSSSRGLGAETLYF. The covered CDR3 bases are TGCTCCAGCAGTCGCGGACTGGGGGCAGAAACGCTGTAT. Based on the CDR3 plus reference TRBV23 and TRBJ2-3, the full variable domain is DAAVTQKPRYLIKMKGQEAEMKCIPEKGHTAVFWYQQKQSKELKFLIYFQNQQPLDQIDMVKERFSAVCPSSSLCSLGIRTCEAEDSALYLCSSSRGLGAETLYFGSGTRLTVL.

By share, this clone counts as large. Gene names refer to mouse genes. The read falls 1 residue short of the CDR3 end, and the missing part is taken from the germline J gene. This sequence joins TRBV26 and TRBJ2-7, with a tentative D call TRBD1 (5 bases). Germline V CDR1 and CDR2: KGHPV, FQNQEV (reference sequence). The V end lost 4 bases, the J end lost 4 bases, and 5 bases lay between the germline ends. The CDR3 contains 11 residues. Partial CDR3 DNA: TGTGCCAGCAGTCAGGGGTATGAACAGTAC. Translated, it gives CASSQGYEQY. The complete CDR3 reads CASSQGYEQYF.

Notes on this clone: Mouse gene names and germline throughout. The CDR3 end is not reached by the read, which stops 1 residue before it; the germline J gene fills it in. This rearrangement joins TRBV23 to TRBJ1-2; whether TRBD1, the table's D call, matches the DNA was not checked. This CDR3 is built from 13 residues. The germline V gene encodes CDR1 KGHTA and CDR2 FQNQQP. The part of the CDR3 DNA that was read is TGCTCCAGCAGTCGCACAGGGAACTCCGACTACACC. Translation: CSSSRTGNSDYT. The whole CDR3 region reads CSSSRTGNSDYTF.

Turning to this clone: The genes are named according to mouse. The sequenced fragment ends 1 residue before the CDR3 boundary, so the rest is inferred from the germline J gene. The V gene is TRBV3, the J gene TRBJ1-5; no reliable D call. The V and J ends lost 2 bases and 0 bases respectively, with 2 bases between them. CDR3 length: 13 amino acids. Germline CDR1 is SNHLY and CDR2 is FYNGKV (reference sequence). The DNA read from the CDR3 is TGTGCCAGCAGCTTAATTAACAACCAGGCTCCGCTT. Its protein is CASSLINNQAPL. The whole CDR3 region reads CASSLINNQAPLF.

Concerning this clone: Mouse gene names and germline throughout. The CDR3 is CASSPRTGVSSYEQYF. Incomplete CDR3 DNA: TGTGCCAGCTCTCCGCGGACTGGGGTCAGCTCCTATGAACAGTAC. The chain is built from TRBV12-2 and TRBJ2-7; TRBD2 aligns across 9 bases. The read comes to an end 1 residue before the CDR3 does, leaving the germline J gene to fill in the end. The CDR3 spans 16 residues. V lost 2 bases, J lost 0 bases, and 7 bases stayed unmatched. Germline V CDR1 and CDR2: SGHLS, HYDKME.

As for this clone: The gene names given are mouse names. CDR3 sequence reads: CASSLAPPGRVNTEVFF. The CDR3 bases that were read are TGTGCCAGCTCTCTCGCGCCCCCGGGACGGGTAAACACAGAAGTCTTC. This chain uses TRBV12-2 with TRBJ1-1, with D perhaps TRBD1 (5 bases). The read falls 1 residue short of the CDR3 end, and the missing part is taken from the germline J gene. Trimming stripped 0 bases from V and 1 base from J, with 17 bases between. This CDR3 is built from 17 residues. The germline V gene has CDR1 SGHLS and CDR2 HYDKME.